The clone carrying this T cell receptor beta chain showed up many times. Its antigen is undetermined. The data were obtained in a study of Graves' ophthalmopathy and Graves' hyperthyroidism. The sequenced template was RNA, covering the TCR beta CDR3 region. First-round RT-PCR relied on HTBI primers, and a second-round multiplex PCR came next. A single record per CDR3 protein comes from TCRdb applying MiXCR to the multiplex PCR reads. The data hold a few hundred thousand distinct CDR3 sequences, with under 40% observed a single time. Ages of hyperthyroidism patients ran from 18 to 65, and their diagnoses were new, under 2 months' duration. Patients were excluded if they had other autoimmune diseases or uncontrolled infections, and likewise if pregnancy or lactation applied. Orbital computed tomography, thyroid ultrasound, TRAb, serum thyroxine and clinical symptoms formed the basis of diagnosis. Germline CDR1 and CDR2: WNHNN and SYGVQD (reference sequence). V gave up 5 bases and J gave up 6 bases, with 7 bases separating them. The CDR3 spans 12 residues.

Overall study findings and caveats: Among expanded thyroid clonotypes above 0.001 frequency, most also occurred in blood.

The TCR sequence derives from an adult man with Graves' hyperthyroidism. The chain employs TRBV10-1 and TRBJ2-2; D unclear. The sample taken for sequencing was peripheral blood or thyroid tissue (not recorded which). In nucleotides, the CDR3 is TGCGCCAGCAGTAGCAGCGCCGGGGAGCTGTTTTTT. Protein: CASSSSAGELFF.